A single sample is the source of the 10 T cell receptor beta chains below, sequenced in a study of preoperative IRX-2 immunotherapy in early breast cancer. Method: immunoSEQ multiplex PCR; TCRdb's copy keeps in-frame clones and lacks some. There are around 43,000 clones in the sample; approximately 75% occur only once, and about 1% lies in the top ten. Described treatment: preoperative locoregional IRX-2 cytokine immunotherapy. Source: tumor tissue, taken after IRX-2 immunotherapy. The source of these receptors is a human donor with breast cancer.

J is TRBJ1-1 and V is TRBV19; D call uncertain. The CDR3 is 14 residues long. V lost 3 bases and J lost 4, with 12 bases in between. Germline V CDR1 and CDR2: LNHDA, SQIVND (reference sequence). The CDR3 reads CASSMLTIGTEAFF. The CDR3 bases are TGTGCCAGTAGTATGTTGACTATTGGCACTGAAGCTTTCTTT.

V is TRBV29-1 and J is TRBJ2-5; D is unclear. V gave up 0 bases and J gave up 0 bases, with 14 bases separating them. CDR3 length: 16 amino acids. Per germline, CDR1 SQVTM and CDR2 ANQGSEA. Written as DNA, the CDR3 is TGCAGCGTTGAAGACCCGGTTGTAGGGTACCAAGAGACCCAGTACTTC. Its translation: CSVEDPVVGYQETQYF.

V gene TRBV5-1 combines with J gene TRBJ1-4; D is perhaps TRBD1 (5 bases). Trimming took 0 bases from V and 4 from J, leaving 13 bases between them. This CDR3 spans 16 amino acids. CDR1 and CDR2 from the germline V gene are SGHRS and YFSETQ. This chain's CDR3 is CASSLGQVGVNEKLFF. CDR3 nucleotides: TGCGCCAGCAGCTTGGGCCAGGTGGGGGTTAATGAAAAACTGTTTTTT.

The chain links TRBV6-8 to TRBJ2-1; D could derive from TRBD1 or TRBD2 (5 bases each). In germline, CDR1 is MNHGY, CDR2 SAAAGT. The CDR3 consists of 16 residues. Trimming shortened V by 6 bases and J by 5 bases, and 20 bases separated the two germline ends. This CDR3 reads CASRGLWRGYDNEQFF. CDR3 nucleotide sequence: TGTGCCAGCAGGGGGCTGTGGAGAGGGTACGACAATGAGCAGTTCTTC.

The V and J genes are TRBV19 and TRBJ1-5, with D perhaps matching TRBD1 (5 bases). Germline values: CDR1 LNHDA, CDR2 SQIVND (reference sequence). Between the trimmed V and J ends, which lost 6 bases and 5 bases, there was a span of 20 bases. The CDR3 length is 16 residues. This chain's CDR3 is CASRTVGARRDQPQHF. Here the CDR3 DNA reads TGTGCCAGTAGGACGGTCGGGGCCCGGAGGGATCAGCCCCAGCATTTT.

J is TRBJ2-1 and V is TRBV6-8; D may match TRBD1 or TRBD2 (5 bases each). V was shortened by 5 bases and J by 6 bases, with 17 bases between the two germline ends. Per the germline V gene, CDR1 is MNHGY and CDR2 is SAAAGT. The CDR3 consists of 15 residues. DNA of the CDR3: TGTGCCAGCAGTGGGGGATGGAGTCTTGGCAATGAGCAGTTCTTC. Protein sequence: CASSGGWSLGNEQFF.

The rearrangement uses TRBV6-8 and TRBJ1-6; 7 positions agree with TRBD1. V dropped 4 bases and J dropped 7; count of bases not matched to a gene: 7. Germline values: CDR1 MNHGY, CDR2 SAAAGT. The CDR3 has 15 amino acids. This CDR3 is CASSLTGTANSPLHF. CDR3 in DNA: TGTGCCAGCAGTTTAACCGGGACAGCGAATTCACCCCTCCACTTT.

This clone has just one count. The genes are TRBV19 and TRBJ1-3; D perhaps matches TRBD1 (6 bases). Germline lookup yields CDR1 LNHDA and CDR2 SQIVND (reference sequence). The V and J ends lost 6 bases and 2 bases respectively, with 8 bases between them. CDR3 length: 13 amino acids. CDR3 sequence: CASRTGAGNTIYF. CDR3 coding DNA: TGTGCCAGTAGGACAGGCGCTGGAAACACCATATATTTT.

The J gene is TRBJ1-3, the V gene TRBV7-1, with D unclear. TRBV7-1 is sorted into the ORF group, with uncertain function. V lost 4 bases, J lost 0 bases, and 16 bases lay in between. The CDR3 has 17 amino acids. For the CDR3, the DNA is TGTGCCAGCAGCTTAGGATCGGGGTTCAACTCTGGAAACACCATATATTTT. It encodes CASSLGSGFNSGNTIYF.

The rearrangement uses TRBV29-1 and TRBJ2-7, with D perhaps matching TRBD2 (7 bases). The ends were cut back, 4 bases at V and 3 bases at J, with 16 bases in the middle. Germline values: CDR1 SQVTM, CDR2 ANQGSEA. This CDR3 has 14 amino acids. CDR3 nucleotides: TGCAGCGTTGTAGGGGGGGGGACCAACTACGAGCAGTACTTC. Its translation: CSVVGGGTNYEQYF.